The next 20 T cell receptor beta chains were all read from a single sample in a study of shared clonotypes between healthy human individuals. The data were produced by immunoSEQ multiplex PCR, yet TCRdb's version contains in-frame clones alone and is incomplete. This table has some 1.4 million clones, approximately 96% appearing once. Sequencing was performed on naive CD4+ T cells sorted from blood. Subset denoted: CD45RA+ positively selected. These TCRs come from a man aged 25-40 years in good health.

The CDR3 is CASSLPLSGANVLTF. The CDR3 nucleotides read TGCGCCAGCAGCTTACCCCTCTCTGGGGCCAACGTCCTGACTTTC. V is TRBV5-1 and J is TRBJ2-6; no clear D gene. There are 15 residues in the CDR3. Trimming cost V 2 bases and J 0 bases, with 6 bases left between them. Germline V gives CDR1 SGHRS, CDR2 YFSETQ. The variable domain in full, completed from reference TRBV5-1 and TRBJ2-6, reads KAGVTQTPRYLIKTRGQQVTLSCSPISGHRSVSWYQQTPGQGLQFLFEYFSETQRNKGNFPGRFSGRQFSNSRSEMNVSTLELGDSALYLCASSLPLSGANVLTFGAGSRLTVL.

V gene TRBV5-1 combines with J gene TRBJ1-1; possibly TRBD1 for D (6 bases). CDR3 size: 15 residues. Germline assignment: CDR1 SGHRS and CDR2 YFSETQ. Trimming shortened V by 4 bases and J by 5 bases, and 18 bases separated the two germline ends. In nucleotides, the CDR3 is TGCGCCAGCAGCGGAACTACAGGGTCGGGGACTGAAGCTTTCTTT. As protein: CASSGTTGSGTEAFF.

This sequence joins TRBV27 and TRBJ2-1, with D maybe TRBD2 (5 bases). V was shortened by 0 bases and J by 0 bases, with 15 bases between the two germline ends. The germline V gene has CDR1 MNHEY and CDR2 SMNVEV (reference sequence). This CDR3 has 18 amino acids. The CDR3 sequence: CASSLSPPGRSSYNEQFF. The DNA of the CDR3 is TGTGCCAGCAGTTTATCCCCTCCGGGAAGAAGCTCCTACAATGAGCAGTTCTTC.

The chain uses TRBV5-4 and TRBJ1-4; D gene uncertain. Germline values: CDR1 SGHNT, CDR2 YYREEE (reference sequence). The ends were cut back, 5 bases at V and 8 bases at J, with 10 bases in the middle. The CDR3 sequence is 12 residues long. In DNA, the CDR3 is TGTGCCAGCAGGTACGGGCAAGAAAAACTGTTTTTT. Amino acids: CASRYGQEKLFF.

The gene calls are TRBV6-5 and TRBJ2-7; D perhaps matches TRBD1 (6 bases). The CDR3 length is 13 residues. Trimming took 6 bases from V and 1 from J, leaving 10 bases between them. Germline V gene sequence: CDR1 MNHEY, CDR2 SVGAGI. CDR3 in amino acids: CASRETGSYEQYF. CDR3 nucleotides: TGTGCCAGCAGGGAGACAGGTTCCTACGAGCAGTACTTC.

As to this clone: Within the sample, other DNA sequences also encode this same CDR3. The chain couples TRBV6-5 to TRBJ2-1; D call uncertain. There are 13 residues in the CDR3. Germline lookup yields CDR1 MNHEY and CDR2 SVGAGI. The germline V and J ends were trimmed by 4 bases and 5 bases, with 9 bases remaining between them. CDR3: CASSSGLNNEQFF. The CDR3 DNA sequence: TGTGCCAGCAGTTCCGGCCTCAACAATGAGCAGTTCTTC.

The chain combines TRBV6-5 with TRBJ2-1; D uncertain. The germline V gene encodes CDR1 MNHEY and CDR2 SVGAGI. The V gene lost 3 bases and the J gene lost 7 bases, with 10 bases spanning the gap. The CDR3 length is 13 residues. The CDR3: CASSYGLSNEQFF. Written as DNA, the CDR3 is TGTGCCAGCAGTTATGGCCTTAGTAATGAGCAGTTCTTC.

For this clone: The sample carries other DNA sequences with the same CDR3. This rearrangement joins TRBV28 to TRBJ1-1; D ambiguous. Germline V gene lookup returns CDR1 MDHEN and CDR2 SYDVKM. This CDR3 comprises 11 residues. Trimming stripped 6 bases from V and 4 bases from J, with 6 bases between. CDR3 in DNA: TGTGCCAGCAGAGGGTTCACTGAAGCTTTCTTT. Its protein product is CASRGFTEAFF. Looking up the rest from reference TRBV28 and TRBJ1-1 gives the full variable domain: DVKVTQSSRYLVKRTGEKVFLECVQDMDHENMFWYRQDPGLGLRLIYFSYDVKMKEKGDIPEGYSVSREKKERFSLILESASTNQTSMYLCASRGFTEAFFGQGTRLTVV.

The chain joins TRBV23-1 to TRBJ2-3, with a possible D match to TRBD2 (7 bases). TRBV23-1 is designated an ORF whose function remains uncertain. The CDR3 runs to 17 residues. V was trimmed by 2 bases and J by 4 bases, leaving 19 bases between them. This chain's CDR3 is CASSQNEIRGGADTQYF. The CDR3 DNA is TGCGCCAGCAGTCAAAACGAGATAAGGGGGGGTGCAGATACGCAGTATTTT.

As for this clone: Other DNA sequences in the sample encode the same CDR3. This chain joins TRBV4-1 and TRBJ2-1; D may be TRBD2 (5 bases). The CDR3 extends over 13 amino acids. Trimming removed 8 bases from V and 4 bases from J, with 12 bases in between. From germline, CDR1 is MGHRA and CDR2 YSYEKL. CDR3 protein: CASSRPGYNEQFF. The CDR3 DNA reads TGCGCCAGCTCCCGCCCGGGGTACAATGAGCAGTTCTTC.

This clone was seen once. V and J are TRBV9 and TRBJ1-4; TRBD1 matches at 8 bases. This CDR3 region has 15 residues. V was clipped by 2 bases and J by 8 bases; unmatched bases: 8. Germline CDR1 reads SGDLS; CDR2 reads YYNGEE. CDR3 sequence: CASSVETGVGEKLFF. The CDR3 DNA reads TGTGCCAGCAGCGTGGAGACAGGGGTCGGGGAAAAACTGTTTTTT.

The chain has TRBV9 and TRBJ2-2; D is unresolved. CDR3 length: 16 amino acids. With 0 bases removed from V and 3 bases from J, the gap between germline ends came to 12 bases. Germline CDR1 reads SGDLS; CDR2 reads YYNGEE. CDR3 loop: CASSVALGRDTGELFF. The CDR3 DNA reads TGTGCCAGCAGCGTAGCGCTAGGCAGAGACACCGGGGAGCTGTTTTTT.

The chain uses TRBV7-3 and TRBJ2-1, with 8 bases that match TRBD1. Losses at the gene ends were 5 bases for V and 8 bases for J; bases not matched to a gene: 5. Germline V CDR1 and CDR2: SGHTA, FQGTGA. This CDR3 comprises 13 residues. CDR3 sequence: CASSLRQGHEQFF. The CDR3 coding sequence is TGTGCCAGCAGCCTTCGACAGGGGCATGAGCAGTTCTTC.

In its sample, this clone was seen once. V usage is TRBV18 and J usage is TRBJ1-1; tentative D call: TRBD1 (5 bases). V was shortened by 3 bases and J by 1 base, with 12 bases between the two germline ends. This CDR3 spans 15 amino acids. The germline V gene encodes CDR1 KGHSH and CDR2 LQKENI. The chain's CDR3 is CASSPDIHENTEAFF. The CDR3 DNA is TGTGCCAGCTCACCGGACATACACGAGAACACTGAAGCTTTCTTT.

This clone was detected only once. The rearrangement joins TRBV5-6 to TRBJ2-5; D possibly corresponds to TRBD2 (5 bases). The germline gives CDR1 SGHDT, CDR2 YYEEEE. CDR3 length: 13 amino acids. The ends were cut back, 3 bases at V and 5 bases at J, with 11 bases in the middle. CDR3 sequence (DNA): TGTGCCAGCAGCTCCCGGGAAAGTGAGACCCAGTACTTC. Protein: CASSSRESETQYF.

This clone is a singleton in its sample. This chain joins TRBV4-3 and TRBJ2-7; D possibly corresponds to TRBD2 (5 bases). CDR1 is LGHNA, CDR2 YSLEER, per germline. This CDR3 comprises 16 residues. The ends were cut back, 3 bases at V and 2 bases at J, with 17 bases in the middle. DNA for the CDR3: TGCGCCAGCAGCCAGTTCGTCGAGCGGAGTCCCTACGAGCAGTACTTC. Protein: CASSQFVERSPYEQYF.

CDR3 protein: CASGTRGGNLPQYF. The CDR3, as DNA: TGTGCCAGCGGAACCAGGGGAGGGAATTTGCCGCAGTATTTT. This chain uses TRBV6-1 with TRBJ2-3; D possibly corresponds to TRBD2 (7 bases). With 8 bases removed from V and 10 bases from J, the gap between germline ends came to 22 bases. Germline CDR1 is MNHNS and CDR2 is SASEGT. This CDR3 is built from 14 residues.

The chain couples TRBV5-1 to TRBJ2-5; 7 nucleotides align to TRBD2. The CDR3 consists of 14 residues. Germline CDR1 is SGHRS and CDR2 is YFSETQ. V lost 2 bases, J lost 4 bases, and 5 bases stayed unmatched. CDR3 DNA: TGCGCCAGCAGCTTTACCTCGGGAGGAGAGACCCAGTACTTC. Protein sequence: CASSFTSGGETQYF.

The CDR3 loop reads CASNPGGEGPYEQYF. CDR3 in DNA: TGTGCCAGCAACCCTGGGGGGGAGGGCCCCTACGAGCAGTACTTC. The chain links TRBV5-4 to TRBJ2-7; 7 nucleotides align to TRBD2. The germline V gene encodes CDR1 SGHNT and CDR2 YYREEE (reference sequence). V lost 6 bases to trimming and J lost 2 bases; unmatched junction nucleotides: 11. The CDR3 length is 15 residues.

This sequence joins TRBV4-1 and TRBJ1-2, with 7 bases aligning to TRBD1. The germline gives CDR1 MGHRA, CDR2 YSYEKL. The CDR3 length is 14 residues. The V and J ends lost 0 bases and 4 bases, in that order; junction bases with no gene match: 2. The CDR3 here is CASSQDWDSYGYTF. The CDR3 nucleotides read TGCGCCAGCAGCCAAGATTGGGACAGCTATGGCTACACCTTC.